The 16 T cell receptor beta chains below were found in one sample sequenced in a study of identical twins. TCRdb ran MiXCR on the 5' RACE reads and lists one entry per CDR3 protein. The table records fewer than 350,000 distinct CDR3 sequences, more than 6.5% of them present only once. These sequences were also reported in another study, on yellow fever vaccine responses in identical twins.

Sequenced: memory (CD45RO+) T cells sorted from blood. These receptors were taken from a woman younger than 30 in good health.

This chain uses TRBV28 with TRBJ1-5; possible D gene TRBD1, 6 bases. The V end was cut by 7 bases, the J end by 0 bases, with 19 bases between. Germline loops: CDR1 MDHEN, CDR2 SYDVKM. CDR3 length: 17 amino acids. This chain's CDR3 is CASKEGRGWYSNQPQHF. CDR3 in DNA: TGTGCCAGCAAGGAAGGCAGGGGTTGGTATAGCAATCAGCCCCAGCATTTT. The full variable domain, its missing parts supplied by reference TRBV28 and TRBJ1-5, is DVKVTQSSRYLVKRTGEKVFLECVQDMDHENMFWYRQDPGLGLRLIYFSYDVKMKEKGDIPEGYSVSREKKERFSLILESASTNQTSMYLCASKEGRGWYSNQPQHFGDGTRLSIL.

This clonotype was seen repeatedly, ten times or more. The V and J genes are TRBV5-1 and TRBJ2-2; 7 positions agree with TRBD1. The CDR3 covers 15 residues. J lost 3 bases, V lost 4 bases, and 6 bases had no gene match. Germline assignment: CDR1 SGHRS and CDR2 YFSETQ. The CDR3 here is CASSRDRADTGELFF. Written as DNA, the CDR3 is TGCGCCAGCAGCCGAGACAGGGCCGACACCGGGGAGCTGTTTTTT.

This clonotype was detected only a few times. The chain combines TRBV15 with TRBJ1-4; unclear D gene. Trimming took off 0 bases at V and 4 bases at J, with 12 bases between the two ends. Germline assignment: CDR1 LNHNV and CDR2 YYDKDF (reference sequence). CDR3 length: 16 residues. The CDR3 nucleotides are TGTGCCACCAGCAGAGATCGGCGGATCTTTAATGAAAAACTGTTTTTT. The encoded protein is CATSRDRRIFNEKLFF.

This clonotype was seen a few times. The J gene is TRBJ2-7, the V gene TRBV5-1, with TRBD1 matching over 7 bases. Germline trimming cut 1 base from V and 0 bases from J; bases unmatched to any gene: 7. The CDR3 is made up of 16 amino acids. The germline gives CDR1 SGHRS, CDR2 YFSETQ. Here the CDR3 DNA reads TGCGCCAGCAGCTTGAGATCGGACAGGAACTCCTACGAGCAGTACTTC. As protein: CASSLRSDRNSYEQYF.

This rearrangement joins TRBV5-1 to TRBJ2-1; 7 bases are shared with TRBD1. The CDR3 consists of 19 residues. Germline V lookup: CDR1 SGHRS, CDR2 YFSETQ. Germline trimming cut 2 bases from V and 4 bases from J; bases unmatched to any gene: 18. The CDR3 coding sequence is TGCGCCAGCAGCTTCAATCCCAGGGGGACCCCGGCCCTATACAATGAGCAGTTCTTC. This codes for CASSFNPRGTPALYNEQFF.

The rearrangement uses TRBV18 and TRBJ1-4, with TRBD1 matching over 7 bases. This CDR3 spans 15 amino acids. With V trimmed by 0 bases and J by 5 bases, 3 bases remained unmatched. Germline CDR1 reads KGHSH; CDR2 reads LQKENI. CDR3 loop: CASSPPGQRNEKLFF. DNA of the CDR3: TGTGCCAGCTCACCACCGGGACAGAGGAATGAAAAACTGTTTTTT.

A few counts support this clonotype. The rearrangement links TRBV7-2 to TRBJ1-2; D is uncertain. CDR1 is SGHTA, CDR2 FQGNSA, per germline. The CDR3 has 16 amino acids. V was trimmed by 2 bases and J by 6 bases, leaving 19 bases between them. CDR3 sequence: CASSLSISGPPHGYTF. CDR3 bases: TGTGCCAGCAGCTTATCCATCTCCGGGCCTCCGCATGGCTACACCTTC.

The table lists this clonotype with a few counts. The chain couples TRBV14 to TRBJ2-1; D possibly corresponds to TRBD2 (6 bases). Germline V lookup: CDR1 SGHDN, CDR2 FVKESK. The ends were cut back, 1 base at V and 0 bases at J, with 16 bases in the middle. The CDR3 sequence is 18 residues long. Here the CDR3 DNA reads TGTGCCAGCAGCCAAGTGCTGGGGAGGATAGCCTCCTACAATGAGCAGTTCTTC. Translated: CASSQVLGRIASYNEQFF. Full variable domain (rest looked up from reference TRBV14 and TRBJ2-1): EAGVTQFPSHSVIEKGQTVTLRCDPISGHDNLYWYRRVMGKEIKFLLHFVKESKQDESGMPNNRFLAERTGGTYSTLKVQPAELEDSGVYFCASSQVLGRIASYNEQFFGPGTRLTVL.

The gene calls are TRBV7-9 and TRBJ2-2; TRBD1 agrees at 9 bases. This CDR3 region has 15 residues. V shed 8 bases, J shed 3 bases, and the junction held 7 bases outside the gene matches. CDR1 and CDR2 (germline): SEHNR, FQNEAQ (reference sequence). The CDR3 is CASGKGTGYTGELFF. As DNA, the CDR3 is TGTGCCAGCGGAAAGGGGACAGGGTACACCGGGGAGCTGTTTTTT.

This clonotype has ten or more counts. This rearrangement joins TRBV10-3 to TRBJ2-1; 11 nucleotides agree with TRBD2. The CDR3 is 14 amino acids. Germline loops: CDR1 ENHRY, CDR2 SYGVKD. The V segment lost 7 bases and the J segment 8 bases; nucleotides outside the gene matches: 7. CDR3 nucleotide sequence: TGTGCCATCACCCCGACTAGCGGGAACCATGAGCAGTTCTTC. Translation: CAITPTSGNHEQFF.

This clonotype was detected only a few times. The rearrangement joins TRBV7-8 to TRBJ2-3; 9 bases align to TRBD2. The length of the CDR3 is 16 residues. After removal of 3 bases from V and 5 bases from J, the junction contained 9 bases not matched to a gene. CDR1 is SGHVS and CDR2 is FQNEAQ in the germline V gene. The CDR3 loop is CASSFRLAGAGDTQYF. The CDR3 nucleotides read TGTGCCAGCAGCTTTCGGTTAGCGGGGGCAGGAGATACGCAGTATTTT.

There are many counts of this clonotype. The V gene is TRBV13, the J gene TRBJ2-5; D call uncertain. The germline V gene encodes CDR1 PRHDT and CDR2 FYEKMQ (reference sequence). This CDR3 is built from 12 residues. V lost 5 bases, J lost 5 bases, and 9 bases lay in between. Written as DNA, the CDR3 is TGTGCCAGCAGCGGGGATCGGGAGACCCAGTACTTC. This encodes CASSGDRETQYF.

This clonotype was seen more than once but under ten times. This chain joins TRBV27 and TRBJ1-6; 9 nucleotides align to TRBD1. The CDR3 runs to 14 residues. Germline CDR1 and CDR2: MNHEY and SMNVEV (reference sequence). After removal of 6 bases from V and 14 bases from J, the junction contained 11 bases not matched to a gene. CDR3 sequence: CASRPRDRAVALHF. CDR3 DNA: TGTGCCAGCAGGCCCCGGGACAGGGCTGTAGCCCTCCACTTT.

This clonotype appeared a few times. V usage is TRBV28 and J usage is TRBJ2-1; D may be TRBD2 (5 bases). In germline, CDR1 is MDHEN, CDR2 SYDVKM. CDR3 length: 17 amino acids. Trimming left V 7 bases short and J 7 bases short, with 26 bases between. CDR3 coding DNA: TGTGCCAGCACACCGGGAACTCGTCCTCCTTCAGGAAATGAGCAGTTCTTC. This sequence encodes CASTPGTRPPSGNEQFF.

This clonotype showed up just a few times. J is TRBJ2-5 and V is TRBV10-3, with TRBD2 identical over 7 bases. The V and J ends lost 6 bases and 1 base, in that order; junction bases with no gene match: 2. Germline CDR1 ENHRY, CDR2 SYGVKD. This CDR3 has 13 amino acids. CDR3 loop: CAISGTTQETQYF. CDR3 DNA sequence: TGTGCCATCAGCGGGACTACCCAAGAGACCCAGTACTTC.

This clonotype has a handful of counts. The chain carries TRBV2 and TRBJ2-3; no clear D. This CDR3 is built from 11 residues. Germline V gene data show CDR1 as SNHLY and CDR2 as FYNNEI. The V end was cut by 9 bases, the J end by 4 bases, with 8 bases between. CDR3 sequence: CARDEADTQYF. As DNA, the CDR3 is TGTGCCAGAGACGAGGCAGATACGCAGTATTTT. The complete variable domain, with remaining parts taken from reference TRBV2 and TRBJ2-3, reads EPEVTQTPSHQVTQMGQEVILRCVPISNHLYFYWYRQILGQKVEFLVSFYNNEISEKSEIFDDQFSVERPDGSNFTLKIRSTKLEDSAMYFCARDEADTQYFGPGTRLTVL.